One and the same sample provided the 15 T cell receptor beta chains below, sequenced in a study of T cell repertoires in cytomegalovirus infection. One entry per CDR3 protein results from TCRdb running MiXCR on the reads. The sample contains a few hundred thousand distinct CDR3 sequences, less than 20% of which appear only once. Input material: PBMCs. Receptor source: a human donor in good health (CMV status not recorded). Some clones in this sample may be carry-over from other donors' samples.

Many counts were recorded for this clonotype. V usage is TRBV7-2 and J usage is TRBJ2-3; D unclear. The CDR3 extends over 14 amino acids. Trimming removed 3 bases at V and 4 bases at J, with 11 bases between. The germline V gene has CDR1 SGHTA and CDR2 FQGNSA. CDR3 nucleotide sequence: TGTGCCAGCAGCTTGGCTAGTGGCGCAGATACGCAGTATTTT. It specifies CASSLASGADTQYF. Based on the CDR3 plus reference TRBV7-2 and TRBJ2-3, the full variable domain is GAGVSQSPSNKVTEKGKDVELRCDPISGHTALYWYRQSLGQGLEFLIYFQGNSAPDKSGLPSDRFSAERTGGSVSTLTIQRTQQEDSAVYLCASSLASGADTQYFGPGTRLTVL.

The rearrangement links TRBV5-4 to TRBJ2-5; D tentatively fits TRBD1 or TRBD2 (5 bases each). The V end lost 5 bases, the J end lost 1 base, and 18 bases lay between the germline ends. CDR1 is SGHNT, CDR2 YYREEE, per germline (reference sequence). The CDR3 has 16 amino acids. The CDR3 loop reads CASRRGGQGPQETQYF. The CDR3 DNA reads TGTGCCAGCAGGAGGGGTGGCCAGGGACCCCAAGAGACCCAGTACTTC.

This chain uses TRBV7-9 with TRBJ1-1; 9 positions match TRBD1. The germline CDR1 and CDR2 sequences are SEHNR and FQNEAQ (reference sequence). V was clipped by 7 bases and J by 9 bases; unmatched bases: 12. The CDR3 contains 14 residues. CDR3 sequence: CASTMRRDRDKAFF. DNA for the CDR3: TGTGCCAGCACCATGAGGAGGGACAGGGACAAAGCTTTCTTT.

The chain employs TRBV5-1 and TRBJ2-7; tentatively, D is TRBD2 (6 bases). Per the germline V gene, CDR1 is SGHRS and CDR2 is YFSETQ. The CDR3 is 16 residues long. The V end was cut by 4 bases, the J end by 4 bases, with 21 bases between. CDR3 sequence: CASSPPGASAPYEQYF. The CDR3 nucleotides are TGCGCCAGCAGCCCGCCCGGGGCTAGCGCCCCATACGAGCAGTACTTC.

The rearrangement joins TRBV7-6 to TRBJ2-2; 9 bases line up with TRBD1. The CDR3 loop spans 14 amino acids. CDR1 and CDR2 (germline): SGHVS, FNYEAQ. The V gene end was trimmed by 5 bases and the J gene end by 7 bases; junction bases not matched to a gene: 5. The CDR3, as DNA: TGTGCCAGCAGCATAGGACAGGGGAGCGGGGAGCTGTTTTTT. Residues: CASSIGQGSGELFF.

The table lists this clonotype with many counts. The chain recombines TRBV10-3 with TRBJ1-2; the D is unclear. Germline-derived CDR1 and CDR2 are ENHRY and SYGVKD. The CDR3 is made up of 14 amino acids. V was clipped by 10 bases and J by 8 bases, with 23 bases between them. CDR3 loop: CATKVGLQPEGYTF. The CDR3 DNA sequence: TGTGCCACCAAGGTGGGCCTCCAACCTGAGGGCTACACCTTC.

The genes are TRBV7-4 and TRBJ1-5; maybe TRBD1 (5 bases). CDR1 is SGHVT, CDR2 SQSDAQ, per germline. This CDR3 has 16 amino acids. V lost 6 bases and J lost 1, with 16 bases in between. The DNA for the CDR3 is TGTGCCAGCAGGGAGGGGATTTGGGGGAGCAATCAGCCCCAGCATTTT. Protein sequence: CASREGIWGSNQPQHF. The variable domain in full, with the rest retrieved from reference TRBV7-4 and TRBJ1-5, is GAGVSQSPRYKVAKRGRDVALRCDSISGHVTLYWYRQTLGQGSEVLTYSQSDAQRDKSGRPSGRFSAERPERSVSTLKIQRTEQGDSAVYLCASREGIWGSNQPQHFGDGTRLSIL.

About this clonotype itself: Since a much larger clone is just one base distant, this may be a read error. The rearrangement joins TRBV5-4 to TRBJ2-7, with 7 bases aligning to TRBD2. The length of the CDR3 is 13 residues. Germline CDR1 and CDR2: SGHNT and YYREEE (reference sequence). The CDR3 sequence: CANSYGLEYEQYF. Written as DNA, the CDR3 is TGTGCCAACAGCTACGGACTAGAGTACGAGCAGTACTTC.

The CDR3 nucleotides read TGTGCCACCCGGGACCAGACCGCCGGGGATACGCAGTATTTT. It yields the protein CATRDQTAGDTQYF. V and J are TRBV10-3 and TRBJ2-3; D might be TRBD1 or TRBD2, each matching 5 bases. The V and J ends lost 10 bases and 6 bases respectively, with 20 bases between them. The CDR3 spans 14 residues. Germline CDR1 is ENHRY and CDR2 is SYGVKD.

The sample holds a few counts of this clonotype. This may arise from a read error, as a much more abundant clone is one base away. The CDR3 ends on some other residue instead of the conserved phenylalanine or tryptophan, so this is likely a read error. The chain combines TRBV7-8 with TRBJ2-1; no definite D call. V dropped 3 bases and J dropped 6 bases, with 9 bases sitting between them. The CDR3 covers 13 residues. Germline V gene data show CDR1 as SGHVS and CDR2 as FQNEAQ. The chain's CDR3 is CASSFGTLNEQFL. In DNA form, the CDR3 reads TGTGCCAGCAGCTTTGGCACCCTCAATGAGCAGTTCCTC.

This clonotype was observed at least ten times. This chain uses TRBV6-1 with TRBJ2-1, with 7 bases matching TRBD2. Losses at the gene ends were 6 bases for V and 7 bases for J; bases not matched to a gene: 12. The CDR3 covers 15 residues. The germline V gene encodes CDR1 MNHNS and CDR2 SASEGT. CDR3 nucleotides: TGTGCCAGCAGCTCGACTGGGAGGGGAGTGAATGAGCAGTTCTTC. It encodes CASSSTGRGVNEQFF.

This clonotype was observed many times. CDR3 sequence: CASSWGQGYGYTF. The CDR3 bases are TGTGCCAGCAGTTGGGGACAGGGATATGGCTACACCTTC. The rearrangement uses TRBV27 and TRBJ1-2, with 9 bases that match TRBD1. CDR1 is MNHEY, CDR2 SMNVEV, per germline (reference sequence). The CDR3 consists of 13 residues. Trimming at V came to 4 bases and at J to 5 bases, leaving 2 bases not matched to a gene.

At least ten counts were recorded for this clonotype. The rearrangement joins TRBV7-2 to TRBJ2-5, with no clear D. V gave up 5 bases and J gave up 4 bases, with 8 bases separating them. This CDR3 is built from 12 residues. From germline, CDR1 is SGHTA and CDR2 FQGNSA. Written as DNA, the CDR3 is TGTGCCAGCAGCGCCGTCGCAGAGACCCAGTACTTC. It encodes CASSAVAETQYF.

The V gene is TRBV6-6, the J gene TRBJ1-3; D gene uncertain. Germline V gene sequence: CDR1 MNHNY, CDR2 SVGAGI (reference sequence). The CDR3 totals 15 residues. V was shortened by 5 bases and J by 0 bases, with 11 bases between the two germline ends. CDR3 in DNA: TGTGCCAGCAGTAAGAAGGAAGCCTCTGGAAACACCATATATTTT. Its protein is CASSKKEASGNTIYF.

The chain links TRBV7-9 to TRBJ2-1; the match to TRBD2 covers 11 bases. Germline CDR1 and CDR2: SEHNR and FQNEAQ (reference sequence). CDR3 length: 15 amino acids. With V trimmed by 2 bases and J by 7 bases, 4 bases remained unmatched. CDR3 sequence: CASSLWSSGGNEQFF. As DNA, the CDR3 is TGTGCCAGCAGCTTATGGTCTAGCGGGGGGAATGAGCAGTTCTTC.